The entry below describes one TCR beta chain. These data are taken from a study of blood T cell repertoires in COVID-19. The table came from immunoSEQ multiplex PCR; TCRdb's copy has only in-frame clones and leaves some out. The sample records under 150,000 clones, around three quarters being singletons. V trimming: 5 bases; J trimming: 7 bases; junction bases outside the gene matches: 2. CDR1 and CDR2 (germline): SGHVS, FNYEAQ. The CDR3 covers 15 residues. The J gene is TRBJ2-1, the V gene TRBV7-6, with 16 bases matching TRBD2. This TCR derives from a woman older than 75 with acute or convalescent COVID-19. The sample consisted of peripheral blood. CDR3 coding DNA: TGTGCCAGCAGCCCGGGACTAGCGGGGGGGAATGAGCAGTTCTTC. As protein: CASSPGLAGGNEQFF. Using reference TRBV7-6 and TRBJ2-1 for the parts outside the CDR3, the full variable domain is GAGVSQSPRYKVTKRGQDVALRCDPISGHVSLYWYRQALGQGPEFLTYFNYEAQQDKSGLPNDRFSAERPEGSISTLTIQRTEQRDSAMYRCASSPGLAGGNEQFFGPGTRLTVL.